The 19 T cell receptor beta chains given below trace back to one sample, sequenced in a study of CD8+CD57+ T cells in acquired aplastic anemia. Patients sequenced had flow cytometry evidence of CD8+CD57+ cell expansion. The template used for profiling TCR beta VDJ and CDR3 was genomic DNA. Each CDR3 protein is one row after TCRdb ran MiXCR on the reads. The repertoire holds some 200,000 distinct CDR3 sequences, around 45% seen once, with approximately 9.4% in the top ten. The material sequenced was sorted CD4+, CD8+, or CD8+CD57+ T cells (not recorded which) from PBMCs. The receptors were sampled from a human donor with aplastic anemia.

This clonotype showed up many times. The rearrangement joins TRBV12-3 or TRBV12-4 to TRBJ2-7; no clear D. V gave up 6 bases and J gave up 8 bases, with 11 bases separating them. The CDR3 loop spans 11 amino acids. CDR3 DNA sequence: TGTGCCAGCAGCCACTCGCCCAAGCAGTACTTC. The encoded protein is CASSHSPKQYF.

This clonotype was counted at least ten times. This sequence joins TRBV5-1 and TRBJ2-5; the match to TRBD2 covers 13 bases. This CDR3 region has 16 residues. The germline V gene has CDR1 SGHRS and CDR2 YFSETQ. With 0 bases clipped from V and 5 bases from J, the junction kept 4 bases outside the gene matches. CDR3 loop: CASSLALAGGSETQYF. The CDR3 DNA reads TGCGCCAGCAGCTTGGCACTAGCGGGAGGGTCGGAGACCCAGTACTTC.

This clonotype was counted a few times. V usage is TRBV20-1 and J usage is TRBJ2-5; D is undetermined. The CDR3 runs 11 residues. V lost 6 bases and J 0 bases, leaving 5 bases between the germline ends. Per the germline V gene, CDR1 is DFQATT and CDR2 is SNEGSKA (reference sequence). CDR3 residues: CSALDQETQYF. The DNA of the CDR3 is TGCAGTGCCTTAGACCAAGAGACCCAGTACTTC.

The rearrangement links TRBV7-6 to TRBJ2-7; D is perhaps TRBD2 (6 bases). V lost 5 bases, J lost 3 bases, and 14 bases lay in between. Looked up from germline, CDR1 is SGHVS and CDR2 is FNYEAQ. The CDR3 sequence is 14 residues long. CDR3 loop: CASSPGGVGYEQYF. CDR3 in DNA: TGTGCCAGCAGCCCAGGCGGGGTAGGCTACGAGCAGTACTTC.

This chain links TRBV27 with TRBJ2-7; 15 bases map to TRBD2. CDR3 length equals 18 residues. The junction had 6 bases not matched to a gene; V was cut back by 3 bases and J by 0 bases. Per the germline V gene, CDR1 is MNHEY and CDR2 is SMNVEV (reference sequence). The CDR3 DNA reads TGTGCCAGCAGTTTCCTCGGACTAGCGGGAGGGTACTCCTACGAGCAGTACTTC. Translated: CASSFLGLAGGYSYEQYF.

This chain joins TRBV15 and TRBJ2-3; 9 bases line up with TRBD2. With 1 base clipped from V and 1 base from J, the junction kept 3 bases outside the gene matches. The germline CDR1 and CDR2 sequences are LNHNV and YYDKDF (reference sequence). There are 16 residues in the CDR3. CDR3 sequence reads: CATSRARGRGTDTQYF. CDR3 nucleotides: TGTGCCACCAGCAGAGCCCGCGGGAGGGGCACAGATACGCAGTATTTT.

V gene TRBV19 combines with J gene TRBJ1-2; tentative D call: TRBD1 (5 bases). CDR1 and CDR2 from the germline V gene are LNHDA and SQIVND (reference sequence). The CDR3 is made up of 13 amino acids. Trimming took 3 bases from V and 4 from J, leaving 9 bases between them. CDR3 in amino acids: CASSMGEFYGYTF. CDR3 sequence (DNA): TGTGCCAGTAGTATGGGGGAATTCTATGGCTACACCTTC. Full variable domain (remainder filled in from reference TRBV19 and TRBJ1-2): DGGITQSPKYLFRKEGQNVTLSCEQNLNHDAMYWYRQDPGQGLRLIYYSQIVNDFQKGDIAEGYSVSREKKESFPLTVTSAQKNPTAFYLCASSMGEFYGYTFGSGTRLTVV.

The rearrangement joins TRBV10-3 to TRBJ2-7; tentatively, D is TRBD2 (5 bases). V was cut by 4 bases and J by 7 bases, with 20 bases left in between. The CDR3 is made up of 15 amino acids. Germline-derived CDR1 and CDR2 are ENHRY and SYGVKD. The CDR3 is CAISGSPESRGEQYV. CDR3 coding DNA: TGTGCCATCAGTGGGTCTCCGGAGTCTCGGGGTGAGCAGTACGTC.

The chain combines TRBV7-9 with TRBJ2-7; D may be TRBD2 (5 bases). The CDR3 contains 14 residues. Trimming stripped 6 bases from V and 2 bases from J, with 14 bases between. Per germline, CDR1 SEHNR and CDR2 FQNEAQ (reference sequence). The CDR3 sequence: CASSPGSHTYEQYF. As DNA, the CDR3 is TGTGCCAGCAGTCCGGGGAGCCATACCTACGAGCAGTACTTC.

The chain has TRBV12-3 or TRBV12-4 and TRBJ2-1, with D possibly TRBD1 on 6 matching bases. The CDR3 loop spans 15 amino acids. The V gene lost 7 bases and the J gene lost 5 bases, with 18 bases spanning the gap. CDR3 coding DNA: TGTGCCAGCACCCCTCAGGGGTTTCGCCACAATGAGCAGTTCTTC. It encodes CASTPQGFRHNEQFF.

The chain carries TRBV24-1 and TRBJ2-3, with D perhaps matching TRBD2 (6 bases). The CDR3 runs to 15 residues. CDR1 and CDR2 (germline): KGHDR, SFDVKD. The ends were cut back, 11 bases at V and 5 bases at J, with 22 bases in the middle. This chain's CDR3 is CAISTRGEGIDTQYF. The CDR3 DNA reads TGTGCCATTTCGACTAGAGGAGAGGGCATAGATACGCAGTATTTT.

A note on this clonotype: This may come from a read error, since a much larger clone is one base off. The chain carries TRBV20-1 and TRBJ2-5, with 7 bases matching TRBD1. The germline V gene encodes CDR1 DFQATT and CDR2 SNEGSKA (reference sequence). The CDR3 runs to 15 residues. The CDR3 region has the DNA TGCAGTGCCAGACAGGGTCCGGCGATCCAAGGGACCCAGTACTTC. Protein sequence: CSARQGPAIQGTQYF.

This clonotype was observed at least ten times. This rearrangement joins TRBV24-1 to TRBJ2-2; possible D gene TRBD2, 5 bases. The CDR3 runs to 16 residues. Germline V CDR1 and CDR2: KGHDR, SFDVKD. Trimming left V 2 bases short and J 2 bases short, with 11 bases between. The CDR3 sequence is CATSDWRQRNTGELFF. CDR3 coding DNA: TGTGCCACCAGTGATTGGAGGCAGAGAAACACCGGGGAGCTGTTTTTT.

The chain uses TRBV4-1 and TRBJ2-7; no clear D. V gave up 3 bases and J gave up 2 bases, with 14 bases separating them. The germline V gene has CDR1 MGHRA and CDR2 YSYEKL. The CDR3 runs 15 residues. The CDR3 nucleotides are TGCGCCAGCAGCCACCCTCCTGGACGGACCTACGAGCAGTACTTC. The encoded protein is CASSHPPGRTYEQYF.

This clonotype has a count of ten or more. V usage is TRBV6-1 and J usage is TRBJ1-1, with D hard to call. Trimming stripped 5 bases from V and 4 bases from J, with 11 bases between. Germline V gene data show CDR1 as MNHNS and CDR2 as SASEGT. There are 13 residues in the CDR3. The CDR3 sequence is CASSPGWGTEAFF. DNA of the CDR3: TGTGCCAGCAGTCCCGGCTGGGGCACTGAAGCTTTCTTT.

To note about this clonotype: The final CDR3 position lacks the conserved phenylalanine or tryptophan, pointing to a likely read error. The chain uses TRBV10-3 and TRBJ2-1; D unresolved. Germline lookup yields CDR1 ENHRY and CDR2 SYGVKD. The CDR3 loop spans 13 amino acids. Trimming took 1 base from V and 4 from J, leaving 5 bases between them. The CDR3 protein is CAISEYSYNEQFL. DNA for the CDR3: TGTGCCATCAGTGAGTACAGTTACAATGAGCAGTTCCTC.

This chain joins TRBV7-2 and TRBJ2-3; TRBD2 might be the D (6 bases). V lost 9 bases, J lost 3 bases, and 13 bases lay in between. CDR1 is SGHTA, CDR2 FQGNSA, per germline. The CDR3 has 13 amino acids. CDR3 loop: CASSSSETDTQYF. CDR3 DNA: TGTGCCAGTTCGTCTAGCGAGACAGATACGCAGTATTTT.

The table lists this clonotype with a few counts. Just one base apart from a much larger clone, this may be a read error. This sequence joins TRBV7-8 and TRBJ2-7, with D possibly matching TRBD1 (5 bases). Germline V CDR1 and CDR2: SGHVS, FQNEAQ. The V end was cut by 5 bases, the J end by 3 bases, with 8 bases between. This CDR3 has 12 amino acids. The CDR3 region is CASSTDIYEQYF. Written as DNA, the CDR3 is TGTGCCAGCAGCACGGACATCTACGAGCAGTACTTC.

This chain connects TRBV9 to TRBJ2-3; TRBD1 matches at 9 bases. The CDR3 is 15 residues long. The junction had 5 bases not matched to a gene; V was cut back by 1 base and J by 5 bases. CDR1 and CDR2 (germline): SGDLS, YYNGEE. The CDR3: CASSVMDRGEDTQYF. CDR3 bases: TGTGCCAGCAGCGTAATGGACAGGGGTGAAGATACGCAGTATTTT.